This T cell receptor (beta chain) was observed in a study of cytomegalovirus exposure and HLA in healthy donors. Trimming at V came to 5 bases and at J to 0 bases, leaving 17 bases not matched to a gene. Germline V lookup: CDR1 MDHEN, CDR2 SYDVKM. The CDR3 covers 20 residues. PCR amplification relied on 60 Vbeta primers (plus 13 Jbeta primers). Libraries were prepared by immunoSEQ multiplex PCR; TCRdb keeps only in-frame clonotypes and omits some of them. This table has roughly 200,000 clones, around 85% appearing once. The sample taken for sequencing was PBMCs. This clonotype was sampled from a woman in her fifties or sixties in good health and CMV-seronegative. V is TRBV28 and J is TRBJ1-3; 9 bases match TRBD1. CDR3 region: CASSVRSGTGIRYSGNTIYF. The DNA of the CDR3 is TGTGCCAGCAGTGTTCGATCCGGGACAGGGATACGGTACTCTGGAAACACCATATATTTT.